This TCR beta chain was identified during a study of T cell repertoires in ileal Crohn's disease. The wider study: 30% to 40% were active smokers at surgery; median disease duration was nearly eight years. Thiopurines (about twelve) or anti-TNF agents (around 17) were given postoperatively to about half. M0 samples are biopsies from inflamed ileum in the resection specimen. Findings and caveats of the study: Active smokers at surgery had more clonal expansions than non-smokers.

To note about this clone: Its specificity is not known.

Sample time point: inflamed ileum from the surgical specimen. Data came from immunoSEQ multiplex PCR; TCRdb stores just in-frame clones and leaves some out. This sample has around 15,000 clones; approximately 92% occur once, and the top ten carry approximately 7.1%. V lost 1 base and J lost 6; bases outside the gene matches: 9. Germline-derived CDR1 and CDR2 are MDHEN and SYDVKM. The CDR3 loop spans 17 amino acids. The chain has TRBV28 and TRBJ1-5; 10 positions match TRBD1. Sequencing was performed on ileal tissue. This sequence originates from an adult with Crohn's disease. CDR3 coding DNA: TGTGCCAGCAGTTTATCCCTGGACAGGGGGGGTGGTCAGCCCCAGCATTTT. Protein sequence: CASSLSLDRGGGQPQHF.